This T cell receptor beta chain was identified during a study of circulating CD8 cells and anti-PD-1 response in melanoma. Overall study results and limits: Under 8% of TRB clonotypes were shared between subsets at M1. DNEG was most diverse; TIGIT repertoires were least diverse.

This clonotype is medium-sized in the sample. Its antigen is not known. Sorting of live CD3+CD8+TCRalphabeta+ cells by PD-1 and/or TIGIT gave four subsets. Using approximately 15 ng of total RNA, TCR libraries were made with the QIAseq Immune Repertoire TCR panel. TCRdb reanalysed the reads using MiXCR and keeps one entry per CDR3 protein. The sample consists of about 720 distinct CDR3 sequences, approximately 7.5% of them appearing once. Germline-derived CDR1 and CDR2 are MNHEY and SMNVEV (reference sequence). There are 11 residues in the CDR3. Trimming stripped 3 bases from V and 8 bases from J, with 4 bases between.

This material consisted of CD8+ T cells from PBMCs, taken at baseline or after one month of anti-PD-1 therapy (not recorded which). This chain connects TRBV27 to TRBJ2-2; D is ambiguous. The TCR sequence derives from a human donor with melanoma. In DNA, the CDR3 is TGTGCCAGCAGTTTTGGGGGGGAGCTGTTTTTT. It encodes CASSFGGELFF.